This T cell receptor (beta chain) was sequenced during a study of tissue T cells after allogeneic stem cell transplantation (dated by TCRdb to 2021 to 2024). Context from the whole study: Using research autopsies of patients with and without GVHD, plus mouse models of GVHD, the study profiled TCR beta repertoires across many tissues. The human arm was conducted as a prospective observational study, and neither blinding nor randomization was performed.

In the case of this clone: This receptor's antigen is unknown. Being a mouse receptor, it is described with mouse gene labels and germline sequences. The DNA ends 1 residue before the CDR3 does, and the rest of the CDR3 is filled in from the germline J gene.

The study at large found these results: Sampling depth was acknowledged as a limitation, and the patient cohort was both small and clinically heterogeneous. In both patients and mice, T cells from blood and spleen covered only a limited part of the TCR repertoire found in tissues. Only a few T cell clones appeared in more than one patient, yet motif-based clustering showed tissue-specific repertoire signatures that were shared between patients. Within patients, how anatomically similar tissues were was a major factor shaping TCR repertoire composition, regardless of disease or transplant status. Which tissue TCRs were alloreactive or antigen-specific was not determined in the study, and some clones might have been persisting host cells.

CDR1 and CDR2, per the germline V gene, are MSHET and SYDVDS. Its CDR3 holds 15 amino acids, cysteine through phenylalanine. Shown are 42 bases from within the CDR3, in frame from base 1. V drops 1 base and J drops 3 bases, leaving 11 bases in between. The library relied on the immunoSEQ multiplex PCR assay. Adaptive Biotechnologies performed the TCRbeta CDR3 sequencing at survey depth and reported CDR3 sequences, V/J genes, productive frequency and template counts. TCR beta CDR3 regions were amplified from genomic DNA instead of RNA. Per the original workflow: Jensen-Shannon divergence served to quantify pairwise repertoire overlap between tissues, with 0 meaning identical and 1 meaning complete divergence. Tissues were clustered by single-linkage agglomerative hierarchical clustering of pairwise JSD values and displayed as dendrograms. GLIPH2 was applied to all patient samples using simulation_depth 1000, kmer_min_depth 3, and cdr3_length_cutoff 8, and only groups with more than two unique CDR3s were retained. In a standardized tissue-overlap score, Jaccard GLIPH-group overlap across patients was extrapolated to a standard repertoire size of 1000 clones. Associations of diversity with clinical or experimental variables used linear mixed-effect models with tissue fixed effects and individual random effects. Entries here come from immuneACCESS through TCRdb and include only in-frame sequences with V and J called. Some clones fail to appear in such tables; in the studies checked, an unresolved V gene covers under half of the shortfall, and the cause of the remainder is unknown. V and J calls and clone size are given by that table; D and trimming were obtained from the DNA. The sample table holds 45,000 to 50,000 clones, of which around 73% were seen once. Together, the top ten hold less than 0.85% of the sample.

In this chain, TRBV29 is recombined with TRBJ2-3, with TRBD2 as a weak D call on 5 bases. Sequencing was performed on sorted cells pooled from one or two spleens. The sequence derives from a pool of C57BL/6 mice in good health. The part of the CDR3 DNA that was read is TGTGCTAGCAGTTTATTGGGGAGAGGGGCAGAAACGCTGTAT. Its protein is CASSLLGRGAETLY. The CDR3 in its entirety is CASSLLGRGAETLYF.